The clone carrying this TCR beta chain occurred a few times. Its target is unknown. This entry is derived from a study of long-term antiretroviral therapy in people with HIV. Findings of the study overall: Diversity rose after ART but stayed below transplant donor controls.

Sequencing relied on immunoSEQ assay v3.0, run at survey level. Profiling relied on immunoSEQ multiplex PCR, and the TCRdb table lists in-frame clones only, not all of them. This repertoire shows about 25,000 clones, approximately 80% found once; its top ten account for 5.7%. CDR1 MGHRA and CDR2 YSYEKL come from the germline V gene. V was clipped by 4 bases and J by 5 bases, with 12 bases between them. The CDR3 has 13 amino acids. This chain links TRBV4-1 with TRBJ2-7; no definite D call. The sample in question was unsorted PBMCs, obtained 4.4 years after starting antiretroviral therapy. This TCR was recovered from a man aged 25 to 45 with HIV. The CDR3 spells CASSPGSRNEQYF. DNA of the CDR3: TGCGCCAGCAGCCCCGGTTCGAGGAACGAGCAGTACTTC.